The following is a TCR beta chain sequence with its context. Its antigen is not yet known. No base-level quality is on record; no much larger clone is a single base apart. Preparation of the library involved the immunoSEQ multiplex PCR assay. A mixture of 60 forward primers for TCR Vbeta segments and 13 reverse primers for TCR Jbeta segments was used in the multiplex PCR. The CDR3 region of rearranged TCR beta genes was amplified from genomic DNA by a multiplex PCR assay. The amplified TCR beta libraries were sequenced on the Illumina HiSeq System as 87-base-pair reads. In the authors' own workflow: Across the 670 or so repertoires, a later analysis counted 80 million or so unique TCR beta chains, 8.5 million to 12 million of which were shared by at least two donors. Raw reads were error-corrected and collapsed into unique sequences by a nearest-neighbor algorithm in which closely related sequences were merged to remove PCR and sequencing errors. CDR3 sequences were aligned to IMGT reference sequences to assign V, D and J gene segments. For a sequence to be retained, a match of at least six nucleotides to both a V gene segment and a J gene segment was required. Rearrangements were called productive when the CDR3 lacked stop codons and stayed in frame with V and J; all others were non-productive. CDR3 was defined according to IMGT convention as the region running from the second conserved V-encoded cysteine to the conserved J-encoded phenylalanine. Sequences without an unambiguous match to a single V gene segment were excluded from the earlier analysis of approximately 600 of the donors. An earlier analysis of 450 to 650 of the donors called V segments functional above 56.7% productive rearrangements and segregating when the between-donor standard deviation exceeded 5%. A statistical classification framework was developed to diagnose cytomegalovirus status using the catalog of TCR beta chain sequences. V and J gene assignment, in a later analysis, came from comparing TCR nucleotide sequences with IMGT/GENE-DB human TR gene sequences. In a later analysis, CDR3 sequences and most-parsimonious VDJ recombination scenarios were assigned using the TCRdist pipeline. In a later analysis, every TCR beta chain was defined by the combination of its CDR3 amino acid sequence and its V-gene family, and reads without a unique V-gene family were dropped. As a way to deal with suspected cross-contamination and a sequencing artifact, a later analysis dropped 500 to 700 nucleotide sequences that were highly shared and had low generation probability. In a later analysis, a clonal expansion index was calculated for each public chain from normalized within-repertoire ranks of inferred template counts. Generation probabilities in a later analysis came from a VDJ recombination model fitted to out-of-frame rearrangements, and those results were checked against IGoR. In a later analysis, hypergeometric tests were used to score TCR-TCR, TCR-HLA and TCR-CMV co-occurrence, with a repertoire-size bias correction applied to TCR pairs. In a later analysis, false discovery rates were estimated by permuting HLA or CMV assignments 20 times. In a later analysis, co-occurring TCRs were grouped with DBSCAN, and TCRdist sequence similarity was added when clustering was performed within HLA-allele-positive subsets. Repertoires with fewer than 30,000 or more than 120,000 public chains were left out of co-occurrence clustering, as were about five repertoires with anomalous nucleotide sharing. Entries here come from immuneACCESS through TCRdb and include only in-frame sequences with V and J called. Some clones fail to appear in such tables; in the studies checked, an unresolved V gene covers under half of the shortfall, and the cause of the remainder is unknown. The DNA was the basis for D and trimming; V, J and clone size are from that table. This sample holds around 280,000 clones; 70% to 90% were observed only once. Jointly, the top ten make up roughly 2.1% of the sample.

The cohort consisted of 670 or so healthy bone marrow donors. At the time of sampling, every cohort member was nominally healthy, though immune exposures that went unrecorded were likely present. The donor tested CMV seronegative, placing the donor among the approximately 360 seronegative members of the cohort. A peripheral blood sample was collected from each donor, and TCR beta sequencing was performed on peripheral blood mononuclear cells. Genomic DNA extraction from the blood cell samples was performed with the Qiagen DNeasy Blood Extraction Kit. A distance of 4 bases separates the germline ends of V and J, which lose 6 bases and 4 bases respectively. From the cysteine up to the phenylalanine, the CDR3 has a length of 11 residues. The read is trimmed to its CDR3 DNA, 33 bases read in frame from base 1. CDR1 and CDR2, per the germline V gene, are MNHEY and SVGAGI. The record originates from a study of cytomegalovirus exposure and HLA in healthy donors (dated by TCRdb to 2015 to 2018). General notes on the study: An earlier analysis of around 600 of the donors reported 250 to 300 Gb of sequence data and some 100 million unique TCR beta sequences from roughly 200 million T cells. Rather than using new phenotypic data, the later analysis identified candidate immune exposures from TCR beta sequences and from how often those sequences occurred across donors. Several DR-DQ haplotypes were handled as single units for association and clustering because linkage in the cohort was strong. An earlier analysis of 500 to 750 of the donors applied high-throughput TCR beta sequencing to assess whether each TCR beta V gene segment acted as functional or pseudogenic. In a later genetic analysis, genome-wide SNP genotypes for about three fifths of the 666 donors were used, and that subset was treated as a discovery cohort. The study aimed to test whether signatures of past pathogen exposure could be identified by cataloging public T cell receptors. To study patterns of TCR occurrence, a later analysis re-analyzed previously published TCR beta repertoires from 700 or so donors and added high-resolution HLA genotyping. The number of donors typed differed by locus, with about 629-630 for A, B, C, DRB1 and DQB1, around 520 for DQA1, over 600 for DPA1, and some 450 for DPB1. The study used immunosequencing to profile the T cell repertoires of approximately 640 subjects and linked those repertoires to cytomegalovirus serostatus. Among 300 to 500 genotyped donors of the cohort, an average of roughly 230,000 unique TCR beta nucleotide sequences was sequenced per donor, of which approximately 19% were non-productive. HLA typing covered class I and class II loci at four-digit resolution. All discovery cohort repertoires had been generated on a single sequencing platform. The genetic ancestry cluster associated with self-reported Caucasian donors included around four fifths of the 398 genotyped donors. Donor age, sex, ethnicity and CMV serostatus were collected together with the repertoire data. Roughly 300 gigabases of sequencing data and 78 million or so unique TCR sequences were included in an early release covering roughly 600 HLA-typed donors. Besides the first cohort of roughly 640 subjects, a separate validation cohort made up of about 120 different subjects was used. The study combined high-throughput TCR immunosequencing, statistical association of individual TCRs with disease status, and machine learning to predict cytomegalovirus infection status. Study-wide conclusions, independent of this receptor: The authors suggested that the approach could potentially be extended to other disease states and immunological phenotypes. In an earlier analysis of fewer than 700 of the donors, most TCR beta V segments appeared in productive rearrangements about 90% or about 30% of the time, broadly matching IMGT annotations. Several of the top co-occurrence clusters appeared to be linked to parvovirus B19, influenza, CMV and Epstein-Barr virus, according to a later analysis. Because counts were too low, approximately 18 rarely observed V segments, including chromosome 9 orphons, were excluded from the earlier analysis of around 590 of the donors. The only immune exposure information available for the cohort was CMV serostatus. In a later analysis, about 17,000 TCR beta sequences were associated with specific HLA alleles at a false discovery rate of 0.05. Presence/absence analyses assumed roughly uniform sequencing depth across donors, an assumption that may not hold. Linkage disequilibrium might explain the correlated functional status among segregating V segments, but an unknown experimental factor could not be excluded. A later analysis found that most CMV-associated TCR beta chains appeared HLA-restricted, with HLA associations seemingly driven largely by CMV exposure. A few of the identified cytomegalovirus-associated TCR beta chains were confirmed in vitro to be specific for cytomegalovirus antigens. According to a later analysis, TCR association rates differed among HLA loci, with DRB1 alleles showing the most associated TCRs and HLA-C alleles showing the fewest. In a later genetic analysis, a missense DCLRE1C variant was associated with V-gene and J-gene trimming of TCR beta chains, and the association was replicated in an independent cohort. Most TCR sequences were observed very rarely across donors, whereas some public TCRs were present in many individuals. A group of highly shared sequence variants was considered likely to be a technical artifact of the sequencing pipeline. In a later analysis, HLA-associated TCR beta chains were found to be more clonally expanded and to have lower generation probabilities than equally common non-associated chains. Compared with the 666-donor mean, donors in an Asian-associated ancestry cluster had fewer N-insertions in productive TCRs, according to a later genetic analysis. A further reported finding was that TCR beta sequences accurately predicted the HLA-A and HLA-B alleles for most subjects in the first cohort. When HLA alleles, especially DR and DQ, strongly co-occurred, TCR associations were difficult to assign to individual alleles. Some IMGT-functional V segments, including TRBV6-2 and TRBV6-3, could not be distinguished by the 87-base-pair reads and were therefore excluded. The study listed approximately 150 TCR beta chains as associated with cytomegalovirus. The classifier was reported to diagnose cytomegalovirus status with high specificity and sensitivity in both the original cohort and the validation cohort. Because HLA typing was unavailable for some donors at each locus, only the typed subset was used in association tests. In this cohort, only TCR beta chains were sequenced, and detectable features were limited by the absence of alpha or paired-chain data.

This receptor was taken from a woman aged 18-29 years in good health and CMV-seronegative. Sequenced material: PBMCs. Recombination joined TRBV6-5 with TRBJ1-5; too little of a D gene remains to name it. The CDR3 in this case is CASSNNQPQHF. The DNA sequence follows: TGTGCCAGCAGCAATAATCAGCCCCAGCATTTT.